The clone carrying this TCR beta chain was counted many times. The antigen is unknown. This sample stems from a study of CD8 T cells in ankylosing spondylitis. Study findings and constraints: A TCR beta motif of roughly 8 highly homologous variants appeared characteristic of ankylosing spondylitis blood.

Using quantitative 5'-RACE with molecular barcodes, the authors made TCR beta libraries. TCRdb re-called the 5' RACE reads through MiXCR, storing one row per CDR3 protein. The sample shows about 140,000 distinct CDR3 sequences, around 10% of them seen only once. Per germline, CDR1 DFQATT and CDR2 SNEGSKA (reference sequence). The CDR3 spans 15 residues. V gave up 0 bases and J gave up 1 base, with 11 bases separating them. The chain uses TRBV20-1 and TRBJ2-3; D gene uncertain. The receptor was isolated from a female donor with ankylosing spondylitis or in good health (not recorded which). The specimen sequenced was blood, either unsorted or a sorted T cell fraction (not recorded which). CDR3 residues: CSARDTRSGTDTQYF. DNA of the CDR3: TGCAGTGCTAGAGATACGCGGTCGGGCACAGATACGCAGTATTTT.